This T cell receptor beta chain was sequenced during a study of tumor and adjacent non-tumor tissue in lung cancer (dated by TCRdb to the late 2010s). General notes on the study: By cancer type, the cohort comprised around 11 adenocarcinoma patients, a couple of squamous cell carcinoma patients and 1 small cell lung cancer patient. Using bulk TCRbeta repertoires from under 18 lung cancer patients, the study set lung tumor tissue side by side with matched distant non-tumor lung tissue. TCRbeta CDR3 sequencing was performed on thirty paired specimens, with one tumor sample and one normal lung sample collected per patient. In total, sequencing yielded 125,075,908 productive TCRbeta reads, which works out to an average of approximately 4 million reads per sample. Ages among the roughly 15 patients ranged from roughly 31 to 85 years, there were ten or so men and 5 women, and disease was at TNM stage I to III. The paper as a whole reports these results and caveats: TCR diversity was significantly higher in younger patients, and greater tumor TCR diversity was associated with shorter overall survival and shorter disease-free survival. Tumor tissue showed significantly greater TCR diversity (inverse Simpson) than normal lung tissue (431.37 vs 166.20, P = 0.0075, Mann-Whitney U test). The top 100 clones made up a significantly larger cumulative share of the repertoire in normal lung than in tumor tissue. With only around 15 patients in the cohort, the authors noted that larger samples and more detailed clinical data are needed. Neither the sequencing platform nor unique molecular identifiers are mentioned in the methods. Peripheral blood was not sequenced, so blood TCRbeta repertoires were not examined in the lung cancer patients of the study.

RNA was isolated from bulk unsorted tissue, and RNA quality was assessed with a NanoDrop ND-1000 and an Agilent 2100. The normal lung samples consisted of distant non-tumor tissue collected more than 3 cm from the tumor edge. Donors were newly diagnosed lung cancer patients admitted for thoracic surgery in China between August and November 2014, without prior chemotherapy. The study excluded patients who had received radiotherapy or chemotherapy before or who had another cancer at the same time. Surgical tissue pieces of about 1-2.1 cm3 were preserved in RNAlater solution and stored at -80 °C until use. To prepare the library, multiplex PCR was applied. Sequencing instrument: Illumina HiSeq 2500. Following protocols modified from ARM-PCR, the researchers constructed TCRbeta libraries through three rounds of nested PCR with primers (Table S4). Before sequencing, PCR products of 200-500 bp were excised from the gel and purified with the QIAquick gel extraction kit. The authors' pipeline ran thus. Trimmomatic was used to clean the reads, FLASH merged the cleaned reads into complete CDR3 sequences, and MiTCR assigned the sequences to V(D)J germline segments. Clonal diversity was computed as the inverse Simpson's index with VDJtools. A read counted as productive if the sequence was in-frame and lacked a premature stop codon. TCRdb redid the processing of the public reads, applying fastp at Q25 and MiXCR, and retained in-frame beta chains. Entries that share a CDR3 protein sequence are merged under the most common genes and DNA. The V and J calls and clone size are TCRdb's, not the authors'. This sample lists approximately 77,000 distinct CDR3 sequences; 80% to 90% were detected once. The ten largest clones take up approximately 55% of the sample.

Note on this clonotype: No antigen is known for it. No much larger clone is present one base from it, and per-base qualities are unavailable.

The CDR3 contains 13 residues, cysteine and phenylalanine counted. CDR3 DNA only is kept here, 39 bases in frame from base 1. V and J are truncated by 5 bases and 9 bases respectively, leaving an intervening sequence of 14 bases. The source of this sequence is a man between 60 and 70 years old with non-small cell lung cancer. The sample consisted of distant non-tumor lung tissue. The rearrangement joined TRBV12-3 or TRBV12-4 to TRBJ1-5, with no reliable assignment of the D segment. The DNA reads TGTGCCAGCAGTGATATTCGTCGGCCGCCCCAGCATTTT. Its amino acids are CASSDIRRPPQHF.